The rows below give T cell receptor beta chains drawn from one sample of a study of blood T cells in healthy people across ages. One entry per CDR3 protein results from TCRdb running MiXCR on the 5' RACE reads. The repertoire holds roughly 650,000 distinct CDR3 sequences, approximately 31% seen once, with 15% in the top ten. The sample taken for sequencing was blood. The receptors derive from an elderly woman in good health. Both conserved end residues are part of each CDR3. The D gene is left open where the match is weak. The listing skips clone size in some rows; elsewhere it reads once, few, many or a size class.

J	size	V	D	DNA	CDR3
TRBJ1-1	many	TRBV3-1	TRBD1	TGTGCCAGCAGCCGGGGGACAGCCCCAAGCACTGAAGCTTTCTTT	CASSRGTAPSTEAFF
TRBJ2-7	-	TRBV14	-	TGTGCCAGCAGCCAGCTGGGTTCGGCCTACGAGCAGTACTTC	CASSQLGSAYEQYF
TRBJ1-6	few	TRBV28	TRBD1	TGTGCCAGCAGTTCCCGGGACAGGTTACATTCACCCCTCCACTTT	CASSSRDRLHSPLHF
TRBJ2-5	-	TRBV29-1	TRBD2	TGCAGCGTTGAAGTCGGGACTAGTCAACAAGAGACCCAGTACTTC	CSVEVGTSQQETQYF
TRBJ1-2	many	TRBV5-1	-	TGCGCCAGCAGCCCGGGACTTAATGGCTACACCTTC	CASSPGLNGYTF
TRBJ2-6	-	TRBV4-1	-	TGCGCCAGCAGCCAATTGGGCTTCTCTGGGGCCAACGTCCTGACTTTC	CASSQLGFSGANVLTF
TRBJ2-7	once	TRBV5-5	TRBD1	TGTGCCAGCATCAAAGATGGGACAGGGGACGAGCAGTACTTC	CASIKDGTGDEQYF
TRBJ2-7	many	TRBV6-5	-	TGTGCCAGCAGTTACGACCAGACTTCCTACGAGCAGTACTTC	CASSYDQTSYEQYF
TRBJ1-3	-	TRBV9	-	TGTGCCAGCAGCGTAGCCCAACCCCCTGGAAACACCATATATTTT	CASSVAQPPGNTIYF
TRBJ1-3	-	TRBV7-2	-	TGTGCCAGCAGCTTCGTCAGGGTCCACTCTGGAAACACCATATATTTT	CASSFVRVHSGNTIYF
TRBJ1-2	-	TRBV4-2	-	TGTGCCAGCAGCCAACCGTCCGGACCTAATGGCTACACCTTC	CASSQPSGPNGYTF
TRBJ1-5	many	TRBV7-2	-	TGTGCCAGCAGCTTAAGATGGGACTTCAATCAGCCCCAGCATTTT	CASSLRWDFNQPQHF
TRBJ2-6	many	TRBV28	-	TGTGCCACGAGGGCGACACAATCGACTGGGGCCAACGTCCTGACTTTC	CATRATQSTGANVLTF
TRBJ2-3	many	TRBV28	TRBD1	TGTGCCAGCAGGCCCGGGGGGACAGGGGATACGCAGTATTTT	CASRPGGTGDTQYF
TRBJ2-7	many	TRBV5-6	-	TGTGCCAGCAGCCTGGCTGGGATCCGGAGCTCCTACGAGCAGTACTTC	CASSLAGIRSSYEQYF
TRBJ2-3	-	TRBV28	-	TGTGCCAGCAGTTTGCCGGGTGGGGGCACAGATACGCAGTATTTT	CASSLPGGGTDTQYF
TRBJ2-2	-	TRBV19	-	TGTGCCAGTACCACGGGACGAAGGAAGGCGAACACCGGGGAGCTGTTTTTT	CASTTGRRKANTGELFF
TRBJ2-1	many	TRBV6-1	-	TGTGCCAGCAGTCCGTCAGGCTCCTACAATGAGCAGTTCTTC	CASSPSGSYNEQFF